This entry lists 18 T cell receptor beta chains sequenced from one sample in a study of T cells after yellow fever vaccination. MiXCR was run by TCRdb on the 5' RACE reads, yielding one entry per CDR3 protein. Of about 580,000 distinct CDR3 sequences in the sample, around a sixth were seen once. Sequencing used PBMCs, obtained less than 6 days after the first yellow fever vaccination. These receptor sequences come from a man aged 18 to 29 who received the YFV17D yellow fever vaccine.

The chain has TRBV4-3 and TRBJ2-1, with TRBD2 as a possible D gene (5 bases). V lost 3 bases to trimming and J lost 2 bases, with 5 bases between them. Per germline, CDR1 LGHNA and CDR2 YSLEER. The CDR3 contains 13 residues. CDR3 loop: CASSQEAYNEQFF. The DNA for the CDR3 is TGCGCCAGCAGCCAGGAGGCCTACAATGAGCAGTTCTTC.

Worth noting for this clonotype: One end of the junction varies from germline; a read error may be responsible. The rearrangement uses TRBV5-1 and TRBJ2-1; tentatively, D is TRBD1 or TRBD2 (5 bases each). CDR3 length: 14 amino acids. Germline CDR1 reads SGHRS; CDR2 reads YFSETQ. The CDR3 protein is CDSSPGTGYNEQFF. For the CDR3, the DNA is TGCGACAGCAGTCCAGGGACGGGTTACAATGAGCAGTTCTTC.

The rearrangement links TRBV20-1 to TRBJ2-7; D is perhaps TRBD2 (5 bases). The CDR3 consists of 11 residues. V lost 0 bases to trimming and J lost 6 bases, with 6 bases between them. CDR1 DFQATT and CDR2 SNEGSKA come from the germline V gene (reference sequence). CDR3 in DNA: TGCAGTGCTAGAGATCGGGGCGAGCAGTACTTC. It specifies CSARDRGEQYF.

The chain combines TRBV4-3 with TRBJ1-2, with D possibly TRBD1 on 5 matching bases. Trimming took 4 bases from V and 2 from J, leaving 14 bases between them. The germline V gene encodes CDR1 LGHNA and CDR2 YSLEER. CDR3 length equals 15 residues. The CDR3 loop is CASSPGIDSNYGYTF. CDR3 in DNA: TGCGCCAGCAGCCCAGGCATCGACAGCAACTATGGCTACACCTTC.

The chain is built from TRBV20-1 and TRBJ1-5, with TRBD1 as a possible D gene (5 bases). V was trimmed by 2 bases and J by 8 bases, leaving 16 bases between them. Germline V CDR1 and CDR2: DFQATT, SNEGSKA (reference sequence). This CDR3 is 14 amino acids long. In DNA, the CDR3 is TGCAGTGCTAGAAGGGGAGAGTCCTGGGAGCCCCAGCATTTT. This codes for CSARRGESWEPQHF.

The table lists this clonotype with many counts. The chain is built from TRBV12-3 or TRBV12-4 and TRBJ2-2; 10 bases agree with TRBD1. The CDR3 extends over 15 amino acids. J lost 7 bases, V lost 4 bases, and 6 bases had no gene match. The CDR3 DNA reads TGTGCCAGCAGTTCAGGACAGGGGGGAATCGGGGAGCTGTTTTTT. The encoded protein is CASSSGQGGIGELFF.

The rearrangement links TRBV18 to TRBJ2-5, with D possibly called TRBD1 or TRBD2 (5 bases each). CDR3 size: 15 residues. Trimming stripped 3 bases from V and 5 bases from J, with 16 bases between. Germline CDR1 reads KGHSH; CDR2 reads LQKENI. The CDR3 DNA sequence: TGTGCCAGCTCACCTCTCAGCGACAGCGGCGAGACCCAGTACTTC. It translates to CASSPLSDSGETQYF.

This clonotype showed up many times. The chain has TRBV7-3 and TRBJ1-2; 9 nucleotides line up with TRBD1. V lost 5 bases, J lost 7 bases, and 14 bases stayed unmatched. The CDR3 is 16 residues long. Germline CDR1 and CDR2: SGHTA and FQGTGA. CDR3 in amino acids: CASSAPHGQGISGYTF. As DNA, the CDR3 is TGTGCCAGCAGCGCCCCACATGGACAGGGGATCAGTGGCTACACCTTC.

This chain joins TRBV11-2 and TRBJ2-3; 8 positions match TRBD2. This CDR3 is 12 amino acids long. Germline lookup yields CDR1 SGHAT and CDR2 FQNNGV. Losses at the gene ends were 4 bases for V and 12 bases for J; bases not matched to a gene: 6. The CDR3 spells CASSSGGVPQYF. The CDR3, as DNA: TGTGCCAGCAGCTCCGGGGGGGTCCCCCAGTATTTT.

This clonotype was picked up a small number of times. In nucleotides, the CDR3 is TGTGCCAGCAGCTCACAACAGGGATACAATGAGCAGTTCTTC. Amino acid sequence: CASSSQQGYNEQFF. The rearrangement uses TRBV7-2 and TRBJ2-1, with D perhaps matching TRBD1 (6 bases). V lost 4 bases to trimming and J lost 4 bases, with 11 bases between them. This CDR3 is 14 amino acids long. CDR1 is SGHTA and CDR2 is FQGNSA in the germline V gene. Drawing the rest from reference TRBV7-2 and TRBJ2-1, the complete variable domain is GAGVSQSPSNKVTEKGKDVELRCDPISGHTALYWYRQSLGQGLEFLIYFQGNSAPDKSGLPSDRFSAERTGGSVSTLTIQRTQQEDSAVYLCASSSQQGYNEQFFGPGTRLTVL.

This clonotype was observed a handful of times. This chain links TRBV7-9 with TRBJ1-2; D remains ambiguous. The CDR3 has 15 amino acids. Trimming cost V 5 bases and J 2 bases, with 15 bases left between them. Per the germline V gene, CDR1 is SEHNR and CDR2 is FQNEAQ (reference sequence). This CDR3 is CASSPYGQTNYGYTF. CDR3 bases: TGTGCCAGCAGCCCTTACGGGCAGACGAACTATGGCTACACCTTC.

The chain is built from TRBV20-1 and TRBJ2-1; possible D gene TRBD2, 6 bases. Germline V CDR1 and CDR2: DFQATT, SNEGSKA (reference sequence). This CDR3 contains 14 residues. CDR3 nucleotides: TGCATTGGAACAAGACTAGTCGCAGGAAATGAGCAGTTCTTC. Its protein is CIGTRLVAGNEQFF.

The chain carries TRBV5-1 and TRBJ1-1, with TRBD1 identical over 7 bases. CDR1 SGHRS and CDR2 YFSETQ come from the germline V gene. Losses at the gene ends were 3 bases for V and 1 base for J; bases not matched to a gene: 9. The CDR3 is 16 amino acids. The CDR3 DNA reads as TGCGCCAGCAGCTCGACCTGGACAGGCAGGAACACTGAAGCTTTCTTT. This gives the protein CASSSTWTGRNTEAFF.

This clonotype has only a few counts. This chain links TRBV20-1 with TRBJ2-7, with 7 nucleotides matching TRBD1. The CDR3 loop spans 14 amino acids. Trimming at V came to 3 bases and at J to 1 base, leaving 6 bases not matched to a gene. Germline V gene sequence: CDR1 DFQATT, CDR2 SNEGSKA (reference sequence). CDR3 in amino acids: CSARTGPPSYEQYV. CDR3 DNA sequence: TGCAGTGCTAGGACAGGGCCCCCTTCCTACGAGCAGTACGTC.

Only a few counts were recorded for this clonotype. V usage is TRBV19 and J usage is TRBJ1-5; a possible D gene is TRBD1 (6 bases). The V gene lost 7 bases and the J gene lost 7 bases, with 17 bases spanning the gap. Germline CDR1 is LNHDA and CDR2 is SQIVND (reference sequence). The CDR3 is 14 residues long. Here the CDR3 DNA reads TGTGCCAGTACCTTACAGGGTCGGAGCCAGCCCCAGCATTTT. This translates into CASTLQGRSQPQHF.

This clonotype was observed a few times. V usage is TRBV4-2 and J usage is TRBJ2-5; tentative D call: TRBD2 (6 bases). Germline V gene lookup returns CDR1 LGHNA and CDR2 YNFKEQ. This CDR3 is built from 14 residues. V was shortened by 1 base and J by 5 bases, with 11 bases between the two germline ends. Here the CDR3 reads CASSQAGVGETQYF. In nucleotides, the CDR3 is TGTGCCAGCAGCCAAGCGGGGGTTGGCGAGACCCAGTACTTC.

This clonotype showed up just a few times. This chain uses TRBV6-1 with TRBJ1-5; the D is unclear. The length of the CDR3 is 14 residues. Trimming removed 1 base from V and 6 bases from J, with 10 bases in between. The V gene's germline CDR1 is MNHNS and CDR2 SASEGT. CDR3: CASSEVSMVQPQHF. The CDR3 DNA is TGTGCCAGCAGTGAAGTGAGTATGGTTCAGCCCCAGCATTTT.

The chain is built from TRBV5-1 and TRBJ1-1; D is possibly TRBD1 (6 bases). The V gene lost 3 bases and the J gene lost 6 bases, with 21 bases spanning the gap. CDR1 SGHRS and CDR2 YFSETQ come from the germline V gene. This CDR3 is built from 16 residues. This chain's CDR3 is CASSWALGAEGAEAFF. CDR3 nucleotide sequence: TGCGCCAGCAGCTGGGCCTTGGGTGCGGAGGGGGCTGAAGCTTTCTTT. Complete variable domain (other parts from reference TRBV5-1 and TRBJ1-1): KAGVTQTPRYLIKTRGQQVTLSCSPISGHRSVSWYQQTPGQGLQFLFEYFSETQRNKGNFPGRFSGRQFSNSRSEMNVSTLELGDSALYLCASSWALGAEGAEAFFGQGTRLTVV.